The sequence of this T cell receptor (beta chain) was determined in a study of blood T cell repertoires in COVID-19. Study-level information: Sources were T cells, B-cell-depleted T cells, or PBMCs; the material itself was cDNA or gDNA.

Followed over time, Seattle patients had been enrolled while infection was active. This clone was found once. As handled by the study authors: Reference gene primer amplification gave nucleated cell count estimates. Data came from immunoSEQ multiplex PCR; TCRdb stores just in-frame clones and leaves some out. That table gives V, J and clone size, and the DNA gave D and trimming. The table has approximately 88,000 clones, roughly 80% seen once. V dropped 3 bases and J dropped 3; count of bases not matched to a gene: 4. The CDR3 is made up of 15 amino acids. Germline assignment: CDR1 SGHRS and CDR2 YFSETQ.

The rearrangement joins TRBV5-1 to TRBJ2-1, with 9 bases aligning to TRBD1. The receptor's source is a man aged 70-80 years with COVID-19, enrolled during active disease. The sequenced sample was peripheral blood. The CDR3 sequence: CASSSGQGIYNEQFF. In nucleotides, the CDR3 is TGCGCCAGCAGCTCGGGACAGGGCATCTACAATGAGCAGTTCTTC.